The 4 T cell receptor beta chains below all came from one sample that was sequenced in a study of T cell responses to AZD1222 COVID-19 vaccine. Sequencing was performed with immunoSEQ multiplex PCR; in TCRdb, only in-frame clones are kept and a portion is missing. Here the sample spans roughly 130,000 clones, about 90% being singletons. This specimen was peripheral blood, taken on day 0 of AZD1222 vaccination. These TCRs come from an adult in good health.

This chain connects TRBV3-1 (or the pseudogene TRBV3-2) to TRBJ2-5; 14 nucleotides agree with TRBD2. CDR1 and CDR2 (germline): LGHDT, YNNKEL (reference sequence). The CDR3 contains 18 residues. J lost 5 bases, V lost 4 bases, and 12 bases had no gene match. The CDR3, as DNA: TGTGCCAGCAGCCTCGGGACTAGCGGGAGATACCTAAGGGAGACCCAGTACTTC. It encodes CASSLGTSGRYLRETQYF.

The rearrangement joins TRBV24-1 to TRBJ1-1; 8 bases line up with TRBD1. Losses at the gene ends were 7 bases for V and 1 base for J; bases not matched to a gene: 1. The CDR3 spans 13 residues. CDR1 is KGHDR, CDR2 SFDVKD, per germline. Here the CDR3 reads CATRDRANTEAFF. Written as DNA, the CDR3 is TGTGCCACCAGGGACAGGGCGAACACTGAAGCTTTCTTT.

The chain couples TRBV3-1 (or the pseudogene TRBV3-2) to TRBJ1-4, with no clear D. Germline-derived CDR1 and CDR2 are LGHDT and YNNKEL (reference sequence). V lost 3 bases, J lost 14 bases, and 7 bases lay in between. The CDR3 sequence is 10 residues long. CDR3 coding DNA: TGTGCCAGCAGCCACCTCGAGCTGTTTTTT. Its translation: CASSHLELFF.

This chain joins TRBV6-1 and TRBJ1-6, with 8 positions matching TRBD1. The CDR3 loop spans 16 amino acids. The V gene's germline CDR1 is MNHNS and CDR2 SASEGT. With V trimmed by 3 bases and J by 7 bases, 8 bases remained unmatched. In nucleotides, the CDR3 is TGTGCCAGCAGTGACCAGGGGGCTGGTAGAAATTCACCCCTCCACTTT. Encoded protein: CASSDQGAGRNSPLHF.